The T cell receptor beta chain described here comes from a study of spatial heterogeneity in lung cancer. Study-wide background: Raw-read counts averaged over ten per unique TCR and UMI combination. Overall study results and limits: Resection saw ubiquitous expanded tumor TCRs appear in blood more than follow-up did.

With regard to this clonotype: Antigen specificity is unknown.

Germline V lookup: CDR1 MNHEY, CDR2 SVGEGT. The CDR3 is made up of 16 amino acids. V was pared by 7 bases and J by 5 bases, with 21 bases between. TCRdb analysed the 5' RACE reads with MiXCR anew, one entry per CDR3 protein. The sample records 43,000 or so distinct CDR3 sequences, 6.8% being singletons. Time point in this sample: sample taken at primary tumor resection. Approximately 70 TRACERx patients with early, untreated non-small cell lung cancer donated samples. This sequence was found in a female donor with early-stage non-small cell lung cancer. Sequencing was performed on PBMCs, taken at surgery. The chain uses TRBV6-2 or TRBV6-3 and TRBJ2-1; possibly TRBD2 for D (6 bases). The CDR3 protein is CASTSPPGTRHNEQFF. CDR3 sequence (DNA): TGTGCCAGCACCTCCCCGCCGGGGACTCGGCACAATGAGCAGTTCTTC.